Below, 10 T cell receptor beta chains from the same sample are listed, as sequenced in a study of regulatory T cells in long-lasting Graves disease. HTBI primers from iRepertoire and Arm-PCR of CDR3 regions yielded the TCR beta libraries. TCRdb analysed the multiplex PCR reads with MiXCR anew, one entry per CDR3 protein. The sample holds a few hundred thousand distinct CDR3 sequences, 15% to 20% seen once. Specified time point: newly diagnosed GD, antithyroid drugs for less than 3 months. The TCR library was made from RNA that had been extracted from PBMCs in TRIzol. The data also belong to a second study, concerning T cells in Graves' hyperthyroidism and ophthalmopathy.

Source: peripheral blood mononuclear cells (PBMCs), taken at new diagnosis, from a patient treated with antithyroid drugs. Receptor source: a woman aged 18-29 years with Graves disease.

This clonotype was recorded at least ten times. The chain employs TRBV20-1 and TRBJ2-1, with 7 bases identical to TRBD2. CDR1 and CDR2 (germline): DFQATT, SNEGSKA (reference sequence). V gave up 1 base and J gave up 3 bases; unmatched junction bases: 6. The CDR3 consists of 15 residues. The CDR3 sequence: CSARGSSGNYNEQFF. In nucleotides, the CDR3 is TGCAGTGCTAGAGGATCTAGCGGTAACTACAATGAGCAGTTCTTC.

A remark on this clonotype: This may be a read error, as it is one base from a much larger clone. The chain has TRBV29-1 and TRBJ2-5, with 8 bases fitting TRBD1. Per germline, CDR1 SQVTM and CDR2 ANQGSEA. This CDR3 comprises 12 residues. The CDR3 nucleotides read TGCAGCGCGCTACAGGGGGTGGAGACCCAGCACTTC. Translation gives CSALQGVETQHF.

This clonotype was seen at least ten times. The V call is TRBV30, the J call TRBJ1-2; the D gene is possibly TRBD1 (6 bases). V was pared by 0 bases and J by 8 bases, with 7 bases between. CDR1 and CDR2 from the germline V gene are GTSNPN and SVGIG (reference sequence). This CDR3 contains 11 residues. This CDR3 is CAWSVGQGYTF. The CDR3 DNA reads as TGTGCCTGGAGTGTAGGACAGGGCTACACCTTC.

Comment on this clonotype: A far larger clone is a single base away, which makes a read error likely. The chain combines TRBV11-2 with TRBJ2-5; possibly TRBD1 for D (5 bases). The DNA end is more similar to TRBJ2-4, so the J call may be wrong. Germline CDR1 is SGHAT and CDR2 is FQNNGV. The CDR3 has 14 residues. As DNA, the CDR3 is TGTGCCAGCAGCTTTGTTCAGGGATTGGACATTCAGTACTTC. It specifies CASSFVQGLDIQYF.

This clonotype was observed at least ten times. The chain combines TRBV7-9 with TRBJ1-1, with D tentatively TRBD1 (6 bases). The germline V gene has CDR1 SEHNR and CDR2 FQNEAQ (reference sequence). The V gene lost 5 bases and the J gene lost 11 bases, with 15 bases spanning the gap. The CDR3 loop spans 12 amino acids. The CDR3 spells CASSPGRQGAFF. The CDR3, as DNA: TGTGCCAGCAGCCCGGGACGTCAGGGGGCTTTCTTT.

This clonotype was detected ten times or more. This chain uses TRBV7-8 with TRBJ2-7, with D perhaps matching TRBD1 (6 bases). The V end lost 5 bases, the J end lost 6 bases, and 14 bases lay between the germline ends. This CDR3 has 13 amino acids. CDR1 is SGHVS, CDR2 FQNEAQ, per germline. CDR3 amino acids: CASSVNQGPEQYF. In DNA form, the CDR3 reads TGTGCCAGCAGCGTAAATCAGGGGCCCGAGCAGTACTTC. The whole variable domain, remainder taken from reference TRBV7-8 and TRBJ2-7, is GAGVSQSPRYKVAKRGQDVALRCDPISGHVSLFWYQQALGQGPEFLTYFQNEAQLDKSGLPSDRFFAERPEGSVSTLKIQRTQQEDSAVYLCASSVNQGPEQYFGPGTRLTVT.

This clonotype was counted at least ten times. This chain connects TRBV9 to TRBJ2-2; D possibly corresponds to TRBD1 (6 bases). Germline V gene data show CDR1 as SGDLS and CDR2 as YYNGEE. V lost 4 bases to trimming and J lost 1 base, with 23 bases between them. There are 19 residues in the CDR3. The CDR3 region is CASSLNPTVGGENTGELFF. Here the CDR3 DNA reads TGTGCCAGCAGCCTAAACCCCACCGTTGGGGGCGAGAACACCGGGGAGCTGTTTTTT.

This chain connects TRBV13 to TRBJ2-1; D remains unclear. The CDR3 length is 14 residues. Trimming took off 1 base at V and 5 bases at J, with 9 bases between the two ends. Germline CDR1 is PRHDT and CDR2 is FYEKMQ (reference sequence). The CDR3 sequence is CASSLEVGNNEQFF. CDR3 coding DNA: TGTGCCAGCAGCTTAGAGGTCGGAAACAATGAGCAGTTCTTC.

The chain links TRBV7-2 to TRBJ1-4, with D possibly matching TRBD1 (6 bases). The CDR3 is 12 residues long. With 4 bases removed from V and 12 bases from J, the gap between germline ends came to 12 bases. The germline V gene encodes CDR1 SGHTA and CDR2 FQGNSA. The CDR3 DNA follows: TGTGCCAGCAGCTCCAGACAGGACCAACTGTTTTTT. Its translation is CASSSRQDQLFF.

This clonotype was seen at least ten times. The chain uses TRBV5-5 and TRBJ2-7, with D maybe TRBD2 (5 bases). CDR3 size: 14 residues. Trimming pared 1 base from V and 2 bases from J, leaving 10 bases between. Germline values: CDR1 SGHKS, CDR2 YYEKEE (reference sequence). The CDR3 DNA follows: TGTGCCAGCAGCTTGTACCTCGGGGCCTACGAGCAGTACTTC. Translated: CASSLYLGAYEQYF.